This is a list of T cell receptor beta chains from one sample in a study of response to subunit inactivated influenza vaccine. TCRdb redid the calling of the RT-PCR reads with MiXCR, one entry per CDR3 protein. The sample contains 800,000 or so distinct CDR3 sequences, 21% of which appear only once. The sample here was PBMCs from blood, taken roughly 5 days after vaccination. These receptor sequences come from a man aged 45-65 years who received an inactivated influenza vaccine. CDR3s include the opening cysteine and the closing phenylalanine or tryptophan. A D gene is named only where the DNA matches it firmly.

v_call: TRBV12-3/TRBV12-4; d_call: TRBD1; cdr3_aa: CASSFYRGMNTEAFF
v_call: TRBV4-2; d_call: -; cdr3_aa: CASSQGQGAGNRYEQYF
v_call: TRBV5-1; d_call: -; cdr3_aa: CASSAEGPGANVLTF
v_call: TRBV6-5; d_call: -; cdr3_aa: CASRYGGTYEQYF
v_call: TRBV20-1; d_call: TRBD2; cdr3_aa: CSAQTSGRPGDIQYF
v_call: TRBV19; d_call: -; cdr3_aa: CASSIYSTNEKLFF
v_call: TRBV10-3; d_call: -; cdr3_aa: CAISVESVIDSDTQYF
v_call: TRBV29-1; d_call: TRBD1; cdr3_aa: CSVRTGTARHEQYF
v_call: TRBV5-1; d_call: TRBD1; cdr3_aa: CASSLEGQANQPQHF
v_call: TRBV15; d_call: TRBD1; cdr3_aa: CATSRGNRGPKNIQYF
v_call: TRBV18; d_call: -; cdr3_aa: CASSPPSPRGPQYEQYF
v_call: TRBV5-1; d_call: -; cdr3_aa: CASSLVARGLLGVDIQYF
v_call: TRBV20-1; d_call: TRBD2; cdr3_aa: CSARRGGPSLGEQFF
v_call: TRBV29-1; d_call: TRBD2; cdr3_aa: CSVGRAGSGAQYF
v_call: TRBV4-2; d_call: -; cdr3_aa: CASSQRVQTDTQYF
v_call: TRBV15; d_call: -; cdr3_aa: CATSPRAYQETQYF
v_call: TRBV20-1; d_call: TRBD1; cdr3_aa: CSARDSTGAPSYGYTF